This passage covers 25 T cell receptor beta chains from one sample sequenced in a study of T cell repertoires in cytomegalovirus infection. TCRdb re-called the reads with MiXCR, one entry per CDR3 protein. The sample yields 150,000 to 200,000 distinct CDR3 sequences, 15% to 20% seen once. The sequenced sample consisted of PBMCs. These receptors all stem from a human donor in good health (CMV status not recorded). Some clones in this sample may be carry-over from other donors' samples.

This clonotype has ten or more counts. This chain uses TRBV6-6 with TRBJ2-5; TRBD1 might be the D (6 bases). V was cut by 0 bases and J by 3 bases, with 8 bases left in between. CDR1 is MNHNY, CDR2 SVGAGI, per germline (reference sequence). The CDR3 covers 14 residues. The CDR3 reads CASSYSNREETQYF. The CDR3 DNA reads as TGTGCCAGCAGTTACTCGAACAGGGAAGAGACCCAGTACTTC.

The chain links TRBV6-6 to TRBJ1-2; 7 bases are a match to TRBD1. Germline CDR1 and CDR2: MNHNY and SVGAGI (reference sequence). The CDR3 spans 14 residues. The J segment lost 3 bases and the V segment lost 4 bases, leaving 5 bases of the junction unmatched. The CDR3 DNA is TGTGCCAGCAGTTTCCGGGACAGCTACTATGGCTACACCTTC. It is translated as CASSFRDSYYGYTF.

The chain links TRBV12-3 or TRBV12-4 to TRBJ2-2; D remains unclear. Trimming left V 8 bases short and J 6 bases short, with 10 bases between. The length of the CDR3 is 12 residues. The CDR3 DNA reads TGTGCCAGCGGGCTTGGCTCCGGGGAGCTGTTTTTT. Amino acids: CASGLGSGELFF.

This chain uses TRBV12-3 or TRBV12-4 with TRBJ2-2; D remains ambiguous. The CDR3 runs to 12 residues. V was trimmed by 6 bases and J by 2 bases, leaving 4 bases between them. CDR3 sequence reads: CASRLNTGELFF. The DNA of the CDR3 is TGTGCCAGCAGACTTAACACCGGGGAGCTGTTTTTT.

The V call is TRBV18, the J call TRBJ1-3, with 7 bases identical to TRBD1. The V segment lost 10 bases and the J segment 2 bases; nucleotides outside the gene matches: 8. CDR1 is KGHSH, CDR2 LQKENI, per germline. This CDR3 spans 14 amino acids. CDR3 protein: CATESGTAGNTIYF. In nucleotides, the CDR3 is TGTGCCACCGAATCCGGGACAGCTGGAAACACCATATATTTT.

This chain links TRBV20-1 with TRBJ1-1; D unresolved. Trimming shortened V by 2 bases and J by 3 bases, and 13 bases separated the two germline ends. The CDR3 runs to 14 residues. From germline, CDR1 is DFQATT and CDR2 SNEGSKA (reference sequence). CDR3 in amino acids: CSARKGGLYTEAFF. The CDR3 region has the DNA TGCAGTGCTAGAAAGGGTGGGCTTTACACTGAAGCTTTCTTT.

The sample holds a few counts of this clonotype. CDR3 in amino acids: CSASDPGVSTDTQYF. DNA of the CDR3: TGCAGTGCTAGTGACCCCGGGGTTAGCACAGATACGCAGTATTTT. This chain uses TRBV20-1 with TRBJ2-3; TRBD2 is a possible D gene (5 bases). There are 15 residues in the CDR3. CDR1 DFQATT and CDR2 SNEGSKA come from the germline V gene (reference sequence). V was trimmed by 3 bases and J by 0 bases, leaving 13 bases between them.

Ten or more counts support this clonotype. The rearrangement uses TRBV7-9 and TRBJ2-2, with D possibly matching TRBD2 (6 bases). This CDR3 is built from 17 residues. Germline V gene data show CDR1 as SEHNR and CDR2 as FQNEAQ (reference sequence). Trimming shortened V by 5 bases and J by 2 bases, and 18 bases separated the two germline ends. CDR3 nucleotides: TGTGCCAGCAGCGCCGCCCGGGGGAGGCGAAACACCGGGGAGCTGTTTTTT. As protein: CASSAARGRRNTGELFF.

There are a few counts of this clonotype. The chain employs TRBV7-4 and TRBJ2-3, with 9 bases lining up with TRBD2. V gave up 0 bases and J gave up 3 bases; unmatched junction bases: 7. In germline, CDR1 is SGHVT, CDR2 SQSDAQ. The CDR3 length is 17 residues. The CDR3 is CASSLADSGGYTDTQYF. The CDR3 bases are TGTGCCAGCAGCTTAGCGGATAGCGGGGGATATACAGATACGCAGTATTTT.

The chain recombines TRBV28 with TRBJ1-2, with TRBD1 matching over 9 bases. The J segment lost 4 bases and the V segment lost 8 bases, leaving 5 bases of the junction unmatched. Germline lookup yields CDR1 MDHEN and CDR2 SYDVKM. The CDR3 has 13 residues. DNA for the CDR3: TGTGCCAGCTTAGAGACAGGGGGCTATGGCTACACCTTC. Residues: CASLETGGYGYTF.

The chain has TRBV11-2 and TRBJ1-1; TRBD1 is a possible D gene (6 bases). Germline V gene data show CDR1 as SGHAT and CDR2 as FQNNGV. Deletions cut 5 bases from V and 3 bases from J, with 16 bases between. This CDR3 region has 15 residues. The DNA of the CDR3 is TGTGCCAGCAGCCCGGGGGGGGGGGCGCACACTGAAGCTTTCTTT. The encoded protein is CASSPGGGAHTEAFF.

This clonotype has at least ten counts. V is TRBV7-2 and J is TRBJ2-3, with D perhaps being TRBD1 or TRBD2 (6 bases each). The length of the CDR3 is 16 residues. In germline, CDR1 is SGHTA, CDR2 FQGNSA. The ends were cut back, 6 bases at V and 6 bases at J, with 22 bases in the middle. The CDR3 spells CASRPQGRGTLDTQYF. CDR3 coding DNA: TGTGCCAGCAGACCCCAGGGGCGCGGGACTTTGGATACGCAGTATTTT.

On this clonotype: At one of its ends the junction is not consistent with the germline gene, which may arise from a read error. The V and J genes are TRBV7-2 and TRBJ2-1, with TRBD2 identical over 10 bases. Germline-derived CDR1 and CDR2 are SGHTA and FQGNSA. CDR3 length: 15 residues. DNA of the CDR3: TGTGTCAGCAGCGCAGGGGCTAGCGGGAGTAATGAGCAGTTCTTC. It codes for CVSSAGASGSNEQFF.

The rearrangement uses TRBV27 and TRBJ2-1, with 12 nucleotides matching TRBD2. V was pared by 5 bases and J by 3 bases, with 8 bases of the junction left unmatched. This CDR3 comprises 17 residues. The germline V gene has CDR1 MNHEY and CDR2 SMNVEV (reference sequence). The CDR3 sequence: CASSAPSTSGSYNEQFF. CDR3 coding DNA: TGTGCCAGCAGTGCCCCCTCGACTAGCGGGAGCTACAATGAGCAGTTCTTC.

Concerning this clonotype itself: One base away lies a much larger clone, so this may be a sequencing read error. The chain joins TRBV7-3 to TRBJ2-3, with a weak D call TRBD1 (6 bases). The CDR3 loop spans 17 amino acids. Germline values: CDR1 SGHTA, CDR2 FQGTGA. Trimming removed 5 bases from V and 7 bases from J, with 25 bases in between. CDR3 nucleotides: TGTGCCAGCAGCCCCACAGGGACCAGGGGCTTGACATATACGCAGTATTTT. As protein: CASSPTGTRGLTYTQYF.

This clonotype was seen at least ten times. The genes are TRBV7-2 and TRBJ2-7; 12 positions agree with TRBD1. In germline, CDR1 is SGHTA, CDR2 FQGNSA. CDR3 length: 15 residues. Unmatched junction bases numbered 9, after V lost 5 bases and J lost 7 bases. The CDR3: CASSEIGTGGNEQYF. The CDR3 nucleotides are TGTGCCAGCAGCGAAATCGGGACAGGGGGCAATGAGCAGTACTTC.

The chain has TRBV28 and TRBJ1-2; no firm D call. V lost 6 bases and J 4 bases, leaving 15 bases between the germline ends. There are 14 residues in the CDR3. CDR1 is MDHEN and CDR2 is SYDVKM in the germline V gene. The CDR3 DNA follows: TGTGCCAGCAGCTTAGAGGACGGATCCTATGGCTACACCTTC. Translation gives CASSLEDGSYGYTF.

This clonotype was seen many times. The J gene is TRBJ2-3, the V gene TRBV11-2; D may be TRBD2 (5 bases). The CDR3 length is 17 residues. The germline gives CDR1 SGHAT, CDR2 FQNNGV. The V and J ends lost 0 bases and 1 base respectively, with 14 bases between them. The CDR3 DNA follows: TGTGCCAGCAGCTTAGATTCCTCTTTCGGGGGCACAGATACGCAGTATTTT. This encodes CASSLDSSFGGTDTQYF.

The gene calls are TRBV19 and TRBJ1-2; 10 bases are a match to TRBD1. Trimming removed 6 bases from V and 6 bases from J; junction bases left unmatched: 10. The CDR3 is 15 residues long. Germline lookup yields CDR1 LNHDA and CDR2 SQIVND (reference sequence). CDR3 sequence: CASSRPGTGAHGYTF. DNA for the CDR3: TGTGCCAGTAGCAGGCCCGGGACAGGGGCACATGGCTACACCTTC.

This chain connects TRBV28 to TRBJ1-2, with TRBD1 as a possible D gene (6 bases). V was pared by 9 bases and J by 5 bases, with 13 bases between. The CDR3 length is 12 residues. Germline lookup yields CDR1 MDHEN and CDR2 SYDVKM. The CDR3 bases are TGTGCCAGTCGGACAGAACGGTATGGCTACACCTTC. Protein product: CASRTERYGYTF.

Regarding this clonotype: A read error may explain this, as a much larger clone is one base away. The J gene is TRBJ2-7, the V gene TRBV28; D remains unclear. The CDR3 runs to 14 residues. The germline V gene encodes CDR1 MDHEN and CDR2 SYDVKM. CDR3 in amino acids: CASSLSPATYEHYF. As DNA, the CDR3 is TGTGCCAGCAGTTTATCCCCAGCCACTTACGAGCATTACTTC.

This clonotype came up many times. V usage is TRBV4-1 and J usage is TRBJ1-2; tentatively, D is TRBD1 (5 bases). The germline CDR1 and CDR2 sequences are MGHRA and YSYEKL. V was cut by 4 bases and J by 6 bases, with 18 bases left in between. The length of the CDR3 is 15 residues. CDR3 bases: TGCGCCAGCAGCCGCAGAAGCACGGCAGGGAATGGCTACACCTTC. Translating it yields CASSRRSTAGNGYTF.

The sample holds a few counts of this clonotype. The gene calls are TRBV9 and TRBJ1-1; perhaps TRBD1 as D (6 bases). The CDR3 consists of 16 residues. The V gene lost 3 bases and the J gene lost 1 base, with 16 bases spanning the gap. Looked up from germline, CDR1 is SGDLS and CDR2 is YYNGEE. This chain's CDR3 is CASSAGHNRKNTEAFF. In DNA, the CDR3 is TGTGCCAGCAGCGCGGGACACAACAGAAAGAACACTGAAGCTTTCTTT. The variable domain in full, completed from reference TRBV9 and TRBJ1-1, reads DSGVTQTPKHLITATGQRVTLRCSPRSGDLSVYWYQQSLDQGLQFLIQYYNGEERAKGNILERFSAQQFPDLHSELNLSSLELGDSALYFCASSAGHNRKNTEAFFGQGTRLTVV.

The chain recombines TRBV20-1 with TRBJ1-2; D unresolved. The CDR3 spans 11 residues. Germline CDR1 and CDR2: DFQATT and SNEGSKA (reference sequence). Trimming took 6 bases from V and 6 from J, leaving 11 bases between them. The CDR3 loop reads CSAVGLDGYTF. The DNA for the CDR3 is TGCAGTGCGGTCGGCTTAGATGGCTACACCTTC.

This chain connects TRBV5-1 to TRBJ2-1, with 11 bases fitting TRBD1. The germline gives CDR1 SGHRS, CDR2 YFSETQ. Trimming removed 4 bases from V and 8 bases from J; junction bases left unmatched: 5. The CDR3 sequence is 14 residues long. In DNA, the CDR3 is TGCGCCAGCAGCGCCAGGACAGGGGGCGATGAGCAGTTCTTC. Encoded protein: CASSARTGGDEQFF. Combining the CDR3 with reference TRBV5-1 and TRBJ2-1 gives the whole variable domain KAGVTQTPRYLIKTRGQQVTLSCSPISGHRSVSWYQQTPGQGLQFLFEYFSETQRNKGNFPGRFSGRQFSNSRSEMNVSTLELGDSALYLCASSARTGGDEQFFGPGTRLTVL.